At least ten counts were recorded for the clone carrying this T cell receptor (beta chain). It was RNA transcripts that yielded the amplified TCR beta CDR3 regions. The TCR CDR3 was amplified in a first-round RT-PCR using the HTBI primer set. MiXCR, run by TCRdb on the multiplex PCR reads, gives a single entry per CDR3 protein. The data hold around 690,000 distinct CDR3 sequences, with 15% to 20% observed a single time. The entry originates in a study of T cells in Graves' hyperthyroidism and ophthalmopathy. CDR3 length: 16 amino acids. V gave up 4 bases and J gave up 2 bases; unmatched junction bases: 11. Germline V lookup: CDR1 MNHEY, CDR2 SMNVEV (reference sequence). Newly diagnosed hyperthyroidism patients aged 18 to 65 years had disease lasting under 2 months.

The sample taken for sequencing was blood. This clonotype was obtained from a man aged 45-65 years with Graves' hyperthyroidism. The chain joins TRBV27 to TRBJ2-7, with 7 bases fitting TRBD1. In nucleotides, the CDR3 is TGTGCCAGCAGTTCCCCGCTCCGGGACAGTGCCTACGAGCAGTACTTC. This encodes CASSSPLRDSAYEQYF.